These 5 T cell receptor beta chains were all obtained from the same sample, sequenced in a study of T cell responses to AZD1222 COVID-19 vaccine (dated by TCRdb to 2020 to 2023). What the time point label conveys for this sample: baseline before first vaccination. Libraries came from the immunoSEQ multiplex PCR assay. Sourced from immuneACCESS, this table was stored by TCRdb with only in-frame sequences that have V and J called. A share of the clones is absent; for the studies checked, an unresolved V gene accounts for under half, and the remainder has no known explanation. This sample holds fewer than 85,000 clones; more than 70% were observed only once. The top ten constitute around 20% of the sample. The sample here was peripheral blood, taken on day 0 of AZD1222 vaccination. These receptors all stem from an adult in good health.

CDR3 amino acids: CASSLIRGVELAGGYEQYF. The CDR3 DNA sequence: TGTGCCAGCAGCTTAATCCGAGGGGTCGAACTAGCGGGAGGGTACGAGCAGTACTTC. The V gene is TRBV7-8, the J gene TRBJ2-7, with 13 bases that match TRBD2. The CDR3 length is 19 residues. Germline values: CDR1 SGHVS, CDR2 FQNEAQ. V lost 2 bases to trimming and J lost 4 bases; unmatched junction nucleotides: 14.

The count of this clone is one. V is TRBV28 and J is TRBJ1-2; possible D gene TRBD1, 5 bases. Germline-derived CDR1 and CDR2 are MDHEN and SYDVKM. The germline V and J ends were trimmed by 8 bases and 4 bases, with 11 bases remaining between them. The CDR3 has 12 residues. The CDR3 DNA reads TGTGCCAGCGGGCTTGGGGCCTATGGCTACACCTTC. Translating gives CASGLGAYGYTF.

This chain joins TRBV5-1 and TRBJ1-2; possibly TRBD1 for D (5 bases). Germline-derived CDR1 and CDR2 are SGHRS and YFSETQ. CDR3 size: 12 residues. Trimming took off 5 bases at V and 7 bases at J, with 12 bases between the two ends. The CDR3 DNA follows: TGCGCCAGCAGGCAAGGGGACGGTGGCTACACCTTC. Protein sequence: CASRQGDGGYTF.

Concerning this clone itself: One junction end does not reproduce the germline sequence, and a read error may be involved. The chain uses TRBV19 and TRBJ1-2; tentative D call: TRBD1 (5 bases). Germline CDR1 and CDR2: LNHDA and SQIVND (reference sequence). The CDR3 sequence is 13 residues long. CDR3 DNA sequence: TGTGCCAGTAGTAACGGGGCAGACTACGGCTACACCTTC. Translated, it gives CASSNGADYGYTF. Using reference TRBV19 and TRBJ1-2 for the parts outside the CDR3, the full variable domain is DGGITQSPKYLFRKEGQNVTLSCEQNLNHDAMYWYRQDPGQGLRLIYYSQIVNDFQKGDIAEGYSVSREKKESFPLTVTSAQKNPTAFYLCASSNGADYGYTFGSGTRLTVV.

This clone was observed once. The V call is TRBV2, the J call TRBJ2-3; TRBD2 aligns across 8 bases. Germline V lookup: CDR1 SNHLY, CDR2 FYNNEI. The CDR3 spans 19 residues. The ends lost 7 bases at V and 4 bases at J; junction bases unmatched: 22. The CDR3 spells CASNAPSGGHSPGADTQYF. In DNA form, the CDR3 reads TGTGCCAGCAATGCACCCAGCGGGGGACACTCCCCGGGGGCAGATACGCAGTATTTT. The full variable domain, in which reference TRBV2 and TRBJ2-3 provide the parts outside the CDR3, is EPEVTQTPSHQVTQMGQEVILRCVPISNHLYFYWYRQILGQKVEFLVSFYNNEISEKSEIFDDQFSVERPDGSNFTLKIRSTKLEDSAMYFCASNAPSGGHSPGADTQYFGPGTRLTVL.